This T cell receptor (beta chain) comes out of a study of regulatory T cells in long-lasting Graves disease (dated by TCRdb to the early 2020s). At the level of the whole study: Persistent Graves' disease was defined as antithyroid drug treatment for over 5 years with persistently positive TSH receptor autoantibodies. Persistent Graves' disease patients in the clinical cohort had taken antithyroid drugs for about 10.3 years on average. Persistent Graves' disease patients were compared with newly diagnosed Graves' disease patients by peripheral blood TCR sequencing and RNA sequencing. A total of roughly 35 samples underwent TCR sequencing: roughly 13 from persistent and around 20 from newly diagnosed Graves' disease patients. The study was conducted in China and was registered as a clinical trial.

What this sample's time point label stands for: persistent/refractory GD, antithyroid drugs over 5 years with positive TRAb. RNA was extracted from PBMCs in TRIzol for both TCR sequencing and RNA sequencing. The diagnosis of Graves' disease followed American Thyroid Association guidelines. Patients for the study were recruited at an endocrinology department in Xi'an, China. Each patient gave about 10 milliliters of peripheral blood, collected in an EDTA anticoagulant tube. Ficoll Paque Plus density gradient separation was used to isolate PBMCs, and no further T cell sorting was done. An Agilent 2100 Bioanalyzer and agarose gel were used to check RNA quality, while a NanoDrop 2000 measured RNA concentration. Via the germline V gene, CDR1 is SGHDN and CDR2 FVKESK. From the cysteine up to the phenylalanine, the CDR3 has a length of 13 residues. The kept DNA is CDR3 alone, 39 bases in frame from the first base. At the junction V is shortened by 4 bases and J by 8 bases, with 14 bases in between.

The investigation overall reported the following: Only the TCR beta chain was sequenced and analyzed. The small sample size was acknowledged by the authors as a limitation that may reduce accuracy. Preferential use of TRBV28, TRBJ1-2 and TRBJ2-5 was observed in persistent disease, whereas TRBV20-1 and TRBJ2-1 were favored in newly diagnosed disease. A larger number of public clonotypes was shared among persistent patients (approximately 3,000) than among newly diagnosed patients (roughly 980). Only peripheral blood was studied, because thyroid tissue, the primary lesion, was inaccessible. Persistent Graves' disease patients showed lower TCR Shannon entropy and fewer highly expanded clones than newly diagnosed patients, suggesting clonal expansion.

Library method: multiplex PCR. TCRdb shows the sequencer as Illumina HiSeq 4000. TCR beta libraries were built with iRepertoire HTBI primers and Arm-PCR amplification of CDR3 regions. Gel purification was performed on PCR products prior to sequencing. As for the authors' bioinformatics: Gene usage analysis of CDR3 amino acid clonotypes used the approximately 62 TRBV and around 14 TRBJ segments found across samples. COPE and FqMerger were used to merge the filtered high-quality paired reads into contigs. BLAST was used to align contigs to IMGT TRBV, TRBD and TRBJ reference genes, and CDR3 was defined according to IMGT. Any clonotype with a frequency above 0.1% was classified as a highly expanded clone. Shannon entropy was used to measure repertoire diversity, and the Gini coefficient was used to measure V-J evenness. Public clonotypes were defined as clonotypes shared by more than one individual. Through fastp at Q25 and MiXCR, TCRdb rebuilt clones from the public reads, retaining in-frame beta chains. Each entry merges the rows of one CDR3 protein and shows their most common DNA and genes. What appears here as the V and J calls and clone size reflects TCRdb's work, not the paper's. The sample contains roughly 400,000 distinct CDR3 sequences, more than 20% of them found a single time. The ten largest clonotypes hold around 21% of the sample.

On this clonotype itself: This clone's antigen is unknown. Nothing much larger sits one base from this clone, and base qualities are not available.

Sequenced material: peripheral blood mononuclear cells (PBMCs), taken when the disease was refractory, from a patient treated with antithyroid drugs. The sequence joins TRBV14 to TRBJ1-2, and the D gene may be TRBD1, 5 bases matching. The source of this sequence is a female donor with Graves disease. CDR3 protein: CASSPTVSGGYTF. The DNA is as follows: TGTGCCAGCAGCCCGACAGTATCGGGGGGCTACACCTTC.